This record covers a single TCR beta chain. This clonotype turned up a few times. The antigen it recognizes is unknown. Base qualities are not provided; no much larger clone lies one nucleotide away. Receptors were amplified or captured by 5' RACE. TCRdb shows the sequencer as Illumina HiSeq 2500. A second PCR of about 7 to 12 cycles was run with a J-beta primer mix and a sample-barcoded 5' primer. Each TCR beta cDNA molecule received a unique molecular identifier from a template-switch 5' adaptor carrying 12 random nucleotides. Each sample yielded at least 2.5 million CDR3-containing paired-end reads. All of the RNA was converted into first-strand cDNA using the Mint cDNA synthesis kit, with a TRBC-specific oligonucleotide serving as the primer. After uracil-DNA glycosylase treatment, a first 18-cycle PCR used universal primers M1SS and BC2_uni_R on all cDNA. On the study's bioinformatics: Each sample was normalized by randomly selecting 1 million high-quality reads, each carrying a distinct molecular identifier. Instead of being binned into consensus sequences, reads with shared molecular identifiers were discarded. MiTCR, with a Q25 quality threshold and the strictest error-elimination algorithm, was used for CDR3 identification, clonotype clustering and error correction. A nonparametric unseen species model using Euler transformation provided a lower-bound estimate of total TCR beta diversity. TCRdb reanalyzed the raw reads on its own, using fastp at Q25 for trimming and MiXCR for clone calling, and kept in-frame beta chains. One record per CDR3 amino acid sequence lists the most common genes and DNA. None of the V and J calls come from the authors' own analysis; TCRdb made them. For this sample there are some 900,000 distinct CDR3 sequences; more than 25% appear just once. Jointly, the top ten make up approximately 15% of the sample.

The CDR1 and CDR2 encoded by the germline V gene (reference sequence) are SGHNT and YYREEE. V was cut back by 4 bases and J by 7 bases, leaving a gap of 21 bases between them. The CDR3, cysteine through phenylalanine, is 16 amino acids long. Only the CDR3 region is kept as DNA, spanning 48 bases read in frame from base 1. This record comes from a study of blood T cells in healthy people across ages (dated by TCRdb to between 2014 and 2017). At the level of the whole study: Template switching captured roughly one uniquely barcoded TCR beta cDNA molecule per two T cells in model experiments. The donors were split into four age groups: young (average 16 years), middle-aged (39), aged (about 56) and long-lived (about 74). To avoid experimental bias, donors of different ages were randomly spread across the sequencing lanes. The study measured age-related changes in TCR beta repertoire diversity using deep sequencing normalized with unique cDNA molecular identifiers. The study analyzed two additional independent replicas of 1 million unique cDNA reads from the same blood draw for two donors, one aged 18 to 30 and one aged 80 or older.

Systemically healthy Caucasian individuals from Russia, 39 in total and aged about 6 to 100 years, were included as donors. Each donor gave 9 to 10 milliliters of peripheral blood, collected into EDTA-treated Vacutainer tubes. Ficoll-Paque density-gradient centrifugation was used to isolate PBMCs, with at least 7 million per sample. Total RNA was extracted from PBMCs with Trizol reagent, with at least 6 micrograms obtained per sample. For every donor, flow cytometry on a PBMC aliquot measured the percentage of naive CD45RAhigh/CD27high T cells. Points the paper makes about the study in general: Because donor CMV infection status was unknown, age-related changes in expanded clonotypes were potentially confounded. Observed TCR beta diversity correlated strongly with the percentage of naive T cells measured by flow cytometry. Observed TCR beta diversity per million T cells fell roughly linearly with age, and a significant reduction was already apparent by age approximately 41. Estimates of total diversity based on one million sequenced T cells were considered lower bounds and underestimates. Compared with the aged group, more naive CD4+ T cells, fewer expanded clones and increased TCR diversity were shown by the long-lived group, suggesting age selection. Conclusive comparison of naive and antigen-experienced compartments was prevented by the profiling of bulk unsorted PBMCs.

This TCR derives from a woman older than 75 in good health. The sample consisted of blood. The chain couples TRBV5-4 to TRBJ2-1; the D match is possibly TRBD1 or TRBD2, with 7 bases aligned in each. In nucleotide form, the sequence is TGTGCCAGCAGCGCCAACCCGAGACAGGGAGGGAATGAGCAGTTCTTC. Its translation is CASSANPRQGGNEQFF.